This T cell receptor beta chain originates from a study of shared clonotypes between healthy human individuals. General observations from the study: Having only a few donors restricted how much genetic and exposure-history diversity was captured.

HIV-negative, healthy adults without recent acute infections or vaccinations were the donors. As concerns this clone: Its antigen is undetermined.

Produced via immunoSEQ multiplex PCR; TCRdb's table is partial and in-frame only. The sample shows approximately 480,000 clones, over 75% of them seen only once. The V gene lost 3 bases and the J gene lost 0 bases, with 15 bases spanning the gap. The CDR3 spans 15 residues. CDR1 is GTSNPN and CDR2 is SVGIG in the germline V gene (reference sequence). The chain recombines TRBV30 with TRBJ2-7, with D hard to call. The sequence was collected from a woman in her 40s in good health. Some clones in this sample may be carry-over from other donors' samples. Sequencing used PBMCs. The CDR3 coding sequence is TGTGCCTGGAGCCAGCCCTCCCAAGCCTCCTACGAGCAGTACTTC. It specifies CAWSQPSQASYEQYF.